This T cell receptor beta chain was documented in a study of radiation and T cells in renal cell carcinoma. Broader study findings: Baseline intratumoral clonotype presence is unknown without pretreatment biopsies.

Germline trimming cut 6 bases from V and 2 bases from J; bases unmatched to any gene: 4. Germline V gives CDR1 MDHEN, CDR2 SYDVKM. The CDR3 runs to 14 residues. The data were produced by immunoSEQ multiplex PCR, yet TCRdb's version contains in-frame clones alone and is incomplete. This sample has 95,000 to 150,000 clones; approximately 78% occur once, and the top ten carry about 3%. Points on this clone: The target antigen is unknown.

This sample's time point: baseline pretreatment blood. Documented treatment: 15 Gy SBRT to primary tumor, nephrectomy 4 weeks later. Blood was sampled at baseline, 2 weeks and 4 weeks after SBRT. This chain connects TRBV28 to TRBJ2-1; 7 bases map to TRBD2. This receptor was identified in a woman aged 55-70 years with renal cell carcinoma. The sequences come from blood, collected from a patient whose treatment included radiotherapy and nephrectomy. DNA for the CDR3: TGTGCCAGCAGCCAGGGAGGGGCCTACAATGAGCAGTTCTTC. It specifies CASSQGGAYNEQFF.